This T cell receptor beta chain is from a study of T cells after yellow fever vaccination. The study's findings and limits: A small proportion of clonotypes was detected in both the CD4 and CD8 compartments. At about 97% for CD4 and around 91% for CD8, most primary-vaccination clones showed up again after the booster. The secondary response peaked faster, at day 5 versus 15, but was weaker.

The sample holds many counts of this clonotype. Its specificity is not known. Synthesis of TCR cDNA relied on 5'RACE template switching, which attached a universal primer site and UMIs. TCRdb redid the calling of the 5' RACE reads with MiXCR, one entry per CDR3 protein. The repertoire holds about 240,000 distinct CDR3 sequences, about 7% seen once, with roughly 0.9% in the top ten. The germline gives CDR1 KGHSH, CDR2 LQKENI. V lost 3 bases and J 7 bases, leaving 7 bases between the germline ends. The CDR3 is 13 residues long. Here the sequenced sample was CD4+ T cells sorted from PBMCs, taken 15 days after the yellow fever booster vaccination. The origin of this receptor is a young man who received the YFV17D yellow fever vaccine. The chain employs TRBV18 and TRBJ1-6, with D unresolved. CDR3 protein: CASSPNMNSPLHF. Written as DNA, the CDR3 is TGTGCCAGCTCACCGAACATGAATTCACCCCTCCACTTT.